This T cell receptor (beta chain) appears in the sequencing data of a study of yellow fever vaccine responses in identical twins (dated by TCRdb to 2017 to 2018). Notes on the research overall: In identical twins, the study followed T cell clones that responded to the vaccine with precision. Study-level results and caveats: According to the authors, the vaccine-induced T cell response in identical twins seemed to be partly convergent and partly specific to each individual.

The germline V gene (reference sequence) sets CDR1 to SGHAT and CDR2 to FQDESV. Spanning cysteine to phenylalanine, the CDR3 consists of 16 amino acids. Of all the DNA, just the CDR3 is kept, 48 bases in frame from base 1. Ends trimmed: V by 5 bases, J by 0 bases; bases unmatched to a gene: 4. Receptor amplification or capture employed RT-PCR. Sequencing was carried out with an Illumina HiSeq 2500. The public reads were reprocessed in TCRdb via fastp at Q25 and MiXCR, keeping in-frame beta chains. Rows with a matching CDR3 protein are joined into one entry that keeps the most common DNA and genes. For this sample there are almost 2,500 distinct CDR3 sequences; approximately 86% appear just once. Together, the top ten hold approximately 5.1% of the sample. This clonotype was found once. The target of this receptor is not known. The sample holds no much larger clone one base away, and base qualities are not on file. A solitary read yields weak support.

This sequence was found in a woman aged 18-29 years who received the yellow fever vaccine. Donor details come from another sample of the same person, matched by shared clones. Source: T cells from blood (PBMCs), unsorted or a sorted subset (not recorded which), taken before or after yellow fever vaccination (not recorded which). The chain is made from TRBV11-1 and TRBJ2-7, with TRBD2 identical over 13 junction bases. The encoded CDR3 is CASSPGTSGASYEQYF. The sequenced DNA is TGTGCCAGCAGCCCAGGGACTAGCGGGGCCTCCTACGAGCAGTACTTC. Reference TRBV11-1 and TRBJ2-7 proteins supply the regions before and after the CDR3; the full variable domain is: EAEVAQSPRYKITEKSQAVAFWCDPISGHATLYWYRQILGQGPELLVQFQDESVVDDSQLPKDRFSAERLKGVDSTLKIQPAELGDSAMYLCASSPGTSGASYEQYFGPGTRLTVT.